This T cell receptor (beta chain) is drawn from a study of neoadjuvant anti-PD-1 for oral cavity cancer. Study as a whole: Nivolumab at 3 mg/kg was mostly given biweekly, three to four doses, pre-surgery.

Points on this clone: Its antigen is undetermined.

This table comes from immunoSEQ multiplex PCR, and its TCRdb copy is limited to in-frame clones, with some not included. Here the sample spans 30,000 to 35,000 clones, 87% being singletons. The ends lost 6 bases at V and 2 bases at J; junction bases unmatched: 9. CDR3 length: 16 amino acids. Germline-derived CDR1 and CDR2 are SGHTA and FQGNSA. Study findings and constraints: TCR analyses covered only a few patients per response group.

The J gene is TRBJ2-7, the V gene TRBV7-2, with 11 bases fitting TRBD2. Specimen: PBMCs, collected before nivolumab (anti-PD-1) treatment. The clonotype comes from a person aged 35-79 years with oral cavity squamous cell carcinoma. The CDR3 DNA is TGTGCCAGCAGTTCTTGGACTAGCGGGCCTACCTACGAGCAGTACTTC. This gives the protein CASSSWTSGPTYEQYF. The variable domain in full, with the rest retrieved from reference TRBV7-2 and TRBJ2-7, is GAGVSQSPSNKVTEKGKDVELRCDPISGHTALYWYRQSLGQGLEFLIYFQGNSAPDKSGLPSDRFSAERTGGSVSTLTIQRTQQEDSAVYLCASSSWTSGPTYEQYFGPGTRLTVT.